Below are 9 T cell receptor beta chains sequenced from a single sample in a study of cytomegalovirus exposure and HLA in healthy donors. In the PCR, 60 Vbeta and 13 Jbeta primers were used. Produced via immunoSEQ multiplex PCR; TCRdb's table is partial and in-frame only. The sample has some 130,000 clones; approximately 80% are singletons. The sequencing sample was made of PBMCs. These receptors came from a man younger than 35 in good health and CMV-seronegative.

This chain joins TRBV19 and TRBJ2-3, with D maybe TRBD2 (5 bases). The ends were cut back, 3 bases at V and 3 bases at J, with 7 bases in the middle. Germline loops: CDR1 LNHDA, CDR2 SQIVND (reference sequence). The CDR3 totals 13 residues. CDR3 in amino acids: CASSIWTTDTQYF. CDR3 nucleotides: TGTGCCAGTAGTATCTGGACTACAGATACGCAGTATTTT. The entire variable domain, with the rest obtained from reference TRBV19 and TRBJ2-3, is as follows: DGGITQSPKYLFRKEGQNVTLSCEQNLNHDAMYWYRQDPGQGLRLIYYSQIVNDFQKGDIAEGYSVSREKKESFPLTVTSAQKNPTAFYLCASSIWTTDTQYFGPGTRLTVL.

The chain is built from TRBV2 and TRBJ2-7; TRBD2 matches at 13 bases. Germline CDR1 SNHLY, CDR2 FYNNEI. J lost 4 bases, V lost 7 bases, and 7 bases had no gene match. The CDR3 length is 15 residues. CDR3: CASTPGLAGVYEQYV. The DNA of the CDR3 is TGTGCCAGCACCCCCGGACTAGCGGGAGTGTACGAGCAGTACGTC.

Comments on this clone: The same CDR3 arises from other DNA sequences in this sample as well. The V call is TRBV6-5, the J call TRBJ2-5; 8 nucleotides agree with TRBD2. CDR3 length: 16 amino acids. V dropped 3 bases and J dropped 4; count of bases not matched to a gene: 10. Germline CDR1 and CDR2: MNHEY and SVGAGI. Here the CDR3 reads CASSYRGGAGAETQYF. Written as DNA, the CDR3 is TGTGCCAGCAGTTATAGGGGGGGAGCGGGGGCAGAGACCCAGTACTTC.

This clone has just a few counts. The chain recombines TRBV9 with TRBJ2-4; 11 bases align to TRBD1. Looked up from germline, CDR1 is SGDLS and CDR2 is YYNGEE. This CDR3 is built from 17 residues. Trimming at V came to 0 bases and at J to 9 bases, leaving 11 bases not matched to a gene. CDR3 protein: CASSVGSPGQGVGIQYF. Written as DNA, the CDR3 is TGTGCCAGCAGCGTAGGCTCGCCGGGACAGGGGGTTGGCATTCAGTACTTC.

This chain joins TRBV7-2 and TRBJ2-5, with a tentative D call TRBD1 (6 bases). Germline CDR1 reads SGHTA; CDR2 reads FQGNSA. The V and J ends lost 5 bases and 3 bases respectively, with 10 bases between them. The CDR3 covers 13 residues. The CDR3 coding sequence is TGTGCCAGCAGCCACGACAGGAAAGAGACCCAGTACTTC. The encoded protein is CASSHDRKETQYF.

The rearrangement links TRBV29-1 to TRBJ2-2, with D unresolved. The CDR3 has 12 residues. CDR1 is SQVTM, CDR2 ANQGSEA, per germline. The V and J ends lost 5 bases and 1 base respectively, with 5 bases between them. This chain's CDR3 is CSVPGNTGELFF. DNA of the CDR3: TGCAGCGTTCCAGGGAACACCGGGGAGCTGTTTTTT.

V gene TRBV5-1 combines with J gene TRBJ1-1; perhaps TRBD1 as D (5 bases). V gave up 0 bases and J gave up 5 bases, with 17 bases separating them. Germline V gene data show CDR1 as SGHRS and CDR2 as YFSETQ. The CDR3 covers 16 residues. CDR3 loop: CASSLEVNLGVTEAFF. The CDR3 DNA sequence: TGCGCCAGCAGCTTGGAGGTAAATTTAGGGGTTACTGAAGCTTTCTTT.

This chain joins TRBV10-1 and TRBJ2-1; TRBD2 aligns across 9 bases. In germline, CDR1 is WNHNN, CDR2 SYGVQD (reference sequence). V lost 5 bases to trimming and J lost 9 bases; unmatched junction nucleotides: 5. CDR3 length: 13 amino acids. This CDR3 is CASSSGTSREQFF. Here the CDR3 DNA reads TGCGCCAGCAGTTCCGGGACTAGCCGTGAGCAGTTCTTC.

The gene calls are TRBV6-5 and TRBJ2-3, with D possibly matching TRBD1 (6 bases). The CDR3 loop spans 13 amino acids. Looked up from germline, CDR1 is MNHEY and CDR2 is SVGAGI. V was pared by 3 bases and J by 7 bases, with 11 bases between. CDR3 residues: CASSYSRGNTQYF. As DNA, the CDR3 is TGTGCCAGCAGTTATTCTAGGGGGAATACGCAGTATTTT.